These 13 T cell receptor beta chains were all obtained from the same sample, sequenced in a study of blood T cells in healthy people across ages. The second PCR ran roughly 7 to 11 cycles with a sample-barcoded 5' primer and J-beta primers. TCRdb itself ran the 5' RACE reads through MiXCR, one entry per CDR3 protein. The sample records hundreds of thousands of distinct CDR3 sequences, under 30% being singletons. Separately, the same data were catalogued under a study of T cells of mothers and their children.

Sequencing was performed on blood. The receptors come from a boy younger than 18 in good health.

In its sample, this clonotype was seen a few times. The chain carries TRBV20-1 and TRBJ1-2; 7 nucleotides agree with TRBD1. Germline CDR1 and CDR2: DFQATT and SNEGSKA (reference sequence). The CDR3 runs to 17 residues. V was pared by 5 bases and J by 2 bases, with 17 bases of the junction left unmatched. CDR3 nucleotides: TGCAGTGCTCTTCTATCCGGGACAGTTACATCCAACTATGGCTACACCTTC. Its protein product is CSALLSGTVTSNYGYTF.

The chain links TRBV28 to TRBJ2-4, with D perhaps being TRBD1 or TRBD2 (5 bases each). The CDR3 loop spans 16 amino acids. V dropped 3 bases and J dropped 1 base, with 13 bases sitting between them. Looked up from germline, CDR1 is MDHEN and CDR2 is SYDVKM. The CDR3 spells CASSFPREGAKNIQYF. Here the CDR3 DNA reads TGTGCCAGCAGTTTCCCCCGCGAGGGGGCCAAAAACATTCAGTACTTC.

The table lists this clonotype with a count of one. The chain links TRBV12-5 to TRBJ2-1; D unresolved. The CDR3 has 16 amino acids. Germline CDR1 and CDR2: LGHNT and FRNRAP. Trimming took off 1 base at V and 0 bases at J, with 10 bases between the two ends. The CDR3 protein is CASGLDYPGSYNEQFF. CDR3 coding DNA: TGTGCTAGTGGTTTGGACTATCCCGGCTCCTACAATGAGCAGTTCTTC.

The chain employs TRBV6-5 and TRBJ1-1; TRBD1 aligns across 7 bases. J was trimmed by 8 bases and V by 0 bases; bases with no gene match: 6. Germline values: CDR1 MNHEY, CDR2 SVGAGI. CDR3 length: 14 amino acids. CDR3 loop: CASSYSGGQREAFF. CDR3 bases: TGTGCCAGCAGTTACTCCGGGGGACAGAGAGAAGCTTTCTTT.

V is TRBV27 and J is TRBJ1-6; weak D call: TRBD1 (6 bases). Germline assignment: CDR1 MNHEY and CDR2 SMNVEV (reference sequence). V gave up 6 bases and J gave up 10 bases, with 16 bases separating them. The CDR3 loop spans 14 amino acids. The CDR3 sequence is CASRATGRESPLHF. Written as DNA, the CDR3 is TGTGCCAGCAGGGCGACAGGCCGGGAGTCACCCCTCCACTTT.

In its sample, this clonotype was seen a few times. The chain is built from TRBV19 and TRBJ2-2; D might be TRBD1 or TRBD2, each matching 5 bases. Per the germline V gene, CDR1 is LNHDA and CDR2 is SQIVND (reference sequence). The CDR3 is 17 residues long. V lost 2 bases to trimming and J lost 6 bases, with 19 bases between them. The chain's CDR3 is CASSIWDLFKAPGELFF. The DNA for the CDR3 is TGTGCCAGTAGTATATGGGACCTCTTCAAGGCTCCCGGGGAGCTGTTTTTT.

This clonotype was seen more than once but under ten times. The rearrangement joins TRBV7-3 to TRBJ2-1; D is perhaps TRBD1 (6 bases). V shed 5 bases and J shed 5 bases, with 10 bases lying between them. The germline V gene has CDR1 SGHTA and CDR2 FQGTGA. The CDR3 contains 13 residues. The CDR3: CASSEGQNNEQFF. CDR3 bases: TGTGCCAGCAGCGAAGGACAGAACAATGAGCAGTTCTTC.

The rearrangement links TRBV4-3 to TRBJ2-7; no clear D gene. This CDR3 is built from 16 residues. The germline V and J ends were trimmed by 0 bases and 0 bases, with 12 bases remaining between them. The germline V gene encodes CDR1 LGHNA and CDR2 YSLEER. The CDR3: CASSQDPGSVSYEQYF. The DNA for the CDR3 is TGCGCCAGCAGCCAAGATCCCGGCTCCGTCTCCTACGAGCAGTACTTC.

This clonotype was recorded a few times. The V gene is TRBV28, the J gene TRBJ2-7; 9 positions match TRBD1. CDR3 length: 16 residues. CDR1 MDHEN and CDR2 SYDVKM come from the germline V gene. V gave up 2 bases and J gave up 2 bases; unmatched junction bases: 7. This CDR3 reads CASSLLYGTGPYEQYF. CDR3 nucleotides: TGTGCCAGCAGTTTACTCTACGGGACAGGGCCCTACGAGCAGTACTTC.

V gene TRBV9 combines with J gene TRBJ2-7, with TRBD1 matching over 8 bases. Germline V gives CDR1 SGDLS, CDR2 YYNGEE. With 0 bases clipped from V and 5 bases from J, the junction kept 4 bases outside the gene matches. This CDR3 region has 14 residues. CDR3 region: CASSVADRENEQYF. DNA of the CDR3: TGTGCCAGCAGCGTAGCGGACAGGGAAAACGAGCAGTACTTC.

The rearrangement uses TRBV7-9 and TRBJ2-1; possible D gene TRBD2, 5 bases. This CDR3 is 17 amino acids long. Deletions cut 3 bases from V and 7 bases from J, with 22 bases between. The V gene's germline CDR1 is SEHNR and CDR2 FQNEAQ (reference sequence). CDR3 sequence (DNA): TGTGCCAGCAGCTTTTCGCCCACTAGGTTAAGAGGGAATGAGCAGTTCTTC. This gives the protein CASSFSPTRLRGNEQFF. Drawing the rest from reference TRBV7-9 and TRBJ2-1, the complete variable domain is DTGVSQNPRHKITKRGQNVTFRCDPISEHNRLYWYRQTLGQGPEFLTYFQNEAQLEKSRLLSDRFSAERPKGSFSTLEIQRTEQGDSAMYLCASSFSPTRLRGNEQFFGPGTRLTVL.

This clonotype appeared a few times. The chain couples TRBV6-6 to TRBJ2-7; 10 bases match TRBD2. The CDR3 runs to 16 residues. Looked up from germline, CDR1 is MNHNY and CDR2 is SVGAGI (reference sequence). J lost 4 bases, V lost 1 base, and 7 bases had no gene match. As DNA, the CDR3 is TGTGCCAGCAGTTACTTGGGGGGACTAGCGTGGTACGAGCAGTACTTC. Translation gives CASSYLGGLAWYEQYF.

V and J are TRBV12-3 or TRBV12-4 and TRBJ2-5; maybe TRBD2 (6 bases). This CDR3 is built from 14 residues. Trimming took off 2 bases at V and 5 bases at J, with 12 bases between the two ends. The CDR3 spells CASSLTGSRETQYF. The CDR3 bases are TGTGCCAGCAGTTTAACCGGGAGTAGGGAGACCCAGTACTTC.